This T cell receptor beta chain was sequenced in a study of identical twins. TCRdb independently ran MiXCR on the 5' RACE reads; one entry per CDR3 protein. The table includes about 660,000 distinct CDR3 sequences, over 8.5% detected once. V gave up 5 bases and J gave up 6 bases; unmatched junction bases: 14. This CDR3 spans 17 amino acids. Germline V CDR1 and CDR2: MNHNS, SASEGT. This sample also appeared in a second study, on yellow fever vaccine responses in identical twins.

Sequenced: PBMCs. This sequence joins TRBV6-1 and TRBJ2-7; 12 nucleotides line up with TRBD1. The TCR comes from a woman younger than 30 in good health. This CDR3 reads CASSPGDRGQSIVEQYF. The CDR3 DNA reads TGTGCCAGCAGTCCGGGGGACAGGGGGCAATCAATAGTCGAGCAGTACTTC.